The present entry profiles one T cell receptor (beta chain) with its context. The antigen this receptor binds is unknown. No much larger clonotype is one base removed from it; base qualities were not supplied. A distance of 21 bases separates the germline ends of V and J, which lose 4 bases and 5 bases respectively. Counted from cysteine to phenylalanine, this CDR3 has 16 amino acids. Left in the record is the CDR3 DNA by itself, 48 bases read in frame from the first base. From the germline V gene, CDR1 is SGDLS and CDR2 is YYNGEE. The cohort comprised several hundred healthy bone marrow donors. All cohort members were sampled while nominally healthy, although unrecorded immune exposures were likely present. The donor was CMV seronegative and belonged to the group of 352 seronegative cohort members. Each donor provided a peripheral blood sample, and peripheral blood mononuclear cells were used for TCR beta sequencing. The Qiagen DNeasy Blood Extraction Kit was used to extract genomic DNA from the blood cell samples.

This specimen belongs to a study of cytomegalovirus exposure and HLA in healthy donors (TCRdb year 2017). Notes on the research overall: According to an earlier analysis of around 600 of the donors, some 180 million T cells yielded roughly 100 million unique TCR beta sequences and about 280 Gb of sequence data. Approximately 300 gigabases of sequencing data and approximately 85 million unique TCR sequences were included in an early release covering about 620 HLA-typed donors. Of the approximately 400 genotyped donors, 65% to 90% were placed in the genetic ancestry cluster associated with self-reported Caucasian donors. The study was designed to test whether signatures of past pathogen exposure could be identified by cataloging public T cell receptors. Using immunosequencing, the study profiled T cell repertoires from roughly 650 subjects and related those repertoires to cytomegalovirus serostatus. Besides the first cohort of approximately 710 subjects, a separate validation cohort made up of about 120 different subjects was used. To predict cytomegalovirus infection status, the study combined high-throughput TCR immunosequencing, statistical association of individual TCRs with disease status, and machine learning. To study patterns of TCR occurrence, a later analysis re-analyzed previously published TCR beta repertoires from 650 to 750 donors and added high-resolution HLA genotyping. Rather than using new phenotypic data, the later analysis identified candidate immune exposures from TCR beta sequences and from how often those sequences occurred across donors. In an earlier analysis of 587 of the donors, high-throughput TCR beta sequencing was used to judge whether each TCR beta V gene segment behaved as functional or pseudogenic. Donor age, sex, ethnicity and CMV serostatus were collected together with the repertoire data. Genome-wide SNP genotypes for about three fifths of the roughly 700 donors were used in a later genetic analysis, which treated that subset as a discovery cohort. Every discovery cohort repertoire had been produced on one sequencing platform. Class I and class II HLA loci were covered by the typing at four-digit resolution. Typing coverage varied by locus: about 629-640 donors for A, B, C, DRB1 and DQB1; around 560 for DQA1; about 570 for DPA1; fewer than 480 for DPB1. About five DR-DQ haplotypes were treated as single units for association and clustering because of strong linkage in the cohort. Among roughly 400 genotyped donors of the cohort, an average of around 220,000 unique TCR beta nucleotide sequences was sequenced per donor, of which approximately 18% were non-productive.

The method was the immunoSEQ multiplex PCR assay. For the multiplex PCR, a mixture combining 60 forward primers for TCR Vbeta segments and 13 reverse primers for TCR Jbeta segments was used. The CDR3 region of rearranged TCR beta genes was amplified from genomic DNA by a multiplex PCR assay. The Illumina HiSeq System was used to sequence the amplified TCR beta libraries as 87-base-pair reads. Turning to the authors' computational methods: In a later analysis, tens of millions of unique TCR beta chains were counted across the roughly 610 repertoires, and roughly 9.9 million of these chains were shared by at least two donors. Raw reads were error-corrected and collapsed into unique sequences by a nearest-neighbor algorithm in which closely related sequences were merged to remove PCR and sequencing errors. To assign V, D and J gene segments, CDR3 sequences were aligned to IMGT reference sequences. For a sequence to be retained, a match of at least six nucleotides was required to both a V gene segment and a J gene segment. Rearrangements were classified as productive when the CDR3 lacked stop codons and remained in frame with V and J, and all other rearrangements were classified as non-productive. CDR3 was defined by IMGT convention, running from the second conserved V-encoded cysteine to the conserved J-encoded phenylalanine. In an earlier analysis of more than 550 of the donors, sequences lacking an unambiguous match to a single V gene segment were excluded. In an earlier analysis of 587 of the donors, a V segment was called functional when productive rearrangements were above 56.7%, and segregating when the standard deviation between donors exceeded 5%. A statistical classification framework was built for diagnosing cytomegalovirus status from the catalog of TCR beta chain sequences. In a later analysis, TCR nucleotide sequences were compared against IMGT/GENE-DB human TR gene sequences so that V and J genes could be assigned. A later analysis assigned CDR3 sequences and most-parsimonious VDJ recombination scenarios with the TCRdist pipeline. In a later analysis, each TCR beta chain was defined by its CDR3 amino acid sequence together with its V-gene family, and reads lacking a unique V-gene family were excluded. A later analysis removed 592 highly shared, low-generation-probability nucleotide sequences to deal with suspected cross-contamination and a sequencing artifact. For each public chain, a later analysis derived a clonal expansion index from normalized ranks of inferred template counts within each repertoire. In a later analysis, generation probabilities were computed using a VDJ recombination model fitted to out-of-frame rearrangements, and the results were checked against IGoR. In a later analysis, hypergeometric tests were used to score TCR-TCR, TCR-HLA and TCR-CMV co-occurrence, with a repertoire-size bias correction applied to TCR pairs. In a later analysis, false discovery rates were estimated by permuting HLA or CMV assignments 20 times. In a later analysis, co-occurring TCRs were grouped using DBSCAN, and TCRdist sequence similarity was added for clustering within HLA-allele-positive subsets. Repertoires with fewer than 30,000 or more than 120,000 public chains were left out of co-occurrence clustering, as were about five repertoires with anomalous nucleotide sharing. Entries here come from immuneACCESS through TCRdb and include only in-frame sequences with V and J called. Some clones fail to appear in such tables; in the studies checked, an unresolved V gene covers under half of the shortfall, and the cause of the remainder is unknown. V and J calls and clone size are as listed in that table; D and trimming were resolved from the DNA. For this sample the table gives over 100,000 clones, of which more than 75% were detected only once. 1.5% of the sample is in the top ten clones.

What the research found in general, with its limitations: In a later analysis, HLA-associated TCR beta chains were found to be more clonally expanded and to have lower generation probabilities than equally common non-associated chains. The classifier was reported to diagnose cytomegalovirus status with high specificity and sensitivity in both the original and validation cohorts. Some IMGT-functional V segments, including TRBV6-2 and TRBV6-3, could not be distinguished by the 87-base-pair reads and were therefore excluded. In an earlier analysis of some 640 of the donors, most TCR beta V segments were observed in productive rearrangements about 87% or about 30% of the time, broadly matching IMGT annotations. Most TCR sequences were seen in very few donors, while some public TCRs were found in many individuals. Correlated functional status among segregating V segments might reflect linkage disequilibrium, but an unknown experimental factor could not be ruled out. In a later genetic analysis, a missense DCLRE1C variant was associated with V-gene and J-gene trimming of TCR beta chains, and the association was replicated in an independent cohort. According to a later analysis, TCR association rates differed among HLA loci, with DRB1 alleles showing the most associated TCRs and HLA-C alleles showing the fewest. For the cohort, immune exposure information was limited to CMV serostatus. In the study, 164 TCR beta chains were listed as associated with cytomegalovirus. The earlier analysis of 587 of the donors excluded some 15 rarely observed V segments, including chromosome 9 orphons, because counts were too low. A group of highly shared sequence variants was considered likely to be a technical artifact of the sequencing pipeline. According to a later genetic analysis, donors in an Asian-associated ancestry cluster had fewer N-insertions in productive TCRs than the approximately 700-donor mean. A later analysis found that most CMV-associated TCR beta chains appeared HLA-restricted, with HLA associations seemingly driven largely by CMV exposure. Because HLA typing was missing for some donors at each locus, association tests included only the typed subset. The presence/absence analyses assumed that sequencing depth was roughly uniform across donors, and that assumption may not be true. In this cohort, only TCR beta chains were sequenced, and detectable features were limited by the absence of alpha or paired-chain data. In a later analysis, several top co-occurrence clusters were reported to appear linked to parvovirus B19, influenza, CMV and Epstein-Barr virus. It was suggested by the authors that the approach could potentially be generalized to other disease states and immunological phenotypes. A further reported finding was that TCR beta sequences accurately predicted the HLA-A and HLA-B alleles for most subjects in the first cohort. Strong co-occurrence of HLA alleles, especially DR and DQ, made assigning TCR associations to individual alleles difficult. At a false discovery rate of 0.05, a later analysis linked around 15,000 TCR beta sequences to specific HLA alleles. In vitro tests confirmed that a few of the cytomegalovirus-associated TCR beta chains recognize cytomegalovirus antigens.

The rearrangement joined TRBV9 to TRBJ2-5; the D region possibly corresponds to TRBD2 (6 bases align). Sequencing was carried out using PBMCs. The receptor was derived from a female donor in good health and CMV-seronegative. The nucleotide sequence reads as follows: TGTGCCAGCAGCAAACGAGGGACTCTGGGGGAGGAGACCCAGTACTTC. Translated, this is CASSKRGTLGEETQYF.